The present T cell receptor (beta chain) was sequenced within a study of shared clonotypes between healthy human individuals. Some clones are missing from TCRdb's copy, which holds only in-frame ones; the method was immunoSEQ multiplex PCR. The sample holds about 590,000 clones, roughly 95% seen once. Naive CD8 isolation took CD45RO-negative cells positively selected for CCR7 and excluded terminally differentiated effector memory CD45RA+ cells. Sequencing used naive CD8+ T cells sorted from blood. This clonotype was obtained from a woman aged 25 to 39 in good health.

The CDR3 DNA sequence: TGTGCCAGCAGCCTACTAAGAGGCTCCTATTCCTACGAGCAGTACTTC. Its protein product is CASSLLRGSYSYEQYF. V usage is TRBV28 and J usage is TRBJ2-7; no clear D. V dropped 6 bases and J dropped 1 base, with 19 bases sitting between them. CDR3 length: 16 residues. Germline V gives CDR1 MDHEN, CDR2 SYDVKM.